One sample yielded the 3 T cell receptor beta chains listed below, sequenced in a study of T-cell memory formation after mild COVID-19. TCRdb re-called the 5' RACE reads through MiXCR, storing one row per CDR3 protein. The repertoire holds about 320,000 distinct CDR3 sequences, with roughly an eighth as singletons. The sequencing sample was made of PBMCs or a T cell subset sorted from them (not recorded which). These TCRs come from a man aged 18 to 29 who had mild COVID-19 (a few samples of this study predate the infection). Cell type and time point are not known.

The chain carries TRBV7-9 and TRBJ1-1; D is undetermined. The CDR3 sequence is 13 residues long. From germline, CDR1 is SEHNR and CDR2 FQNEAQ (reference sequence). V was clipped by 8 bases and J by 2 bases, with 12 bases between them. The CDR3 DNA reads as TGTGCCAGCGGAAACAGCTATAACACTGAAGCTTTCTTT. Translating it yields CASGNSYNTEAFF.

This clonotype turned up a few times. This chain connects TRBV7-3 to TRBJ2-1; 7 bases match TRBD2. Germline V gene data show CDR1 as SGHTA and CDR2 as FQGTGA. V trimming: 5 bases; J trimming: 6 bases; junction bases outside the gene matches: 13. The CDR3 extends over 16 amino acids. The CDR3 reads CASSRSGTIPSNEQFF. The DNA for the CDR3 is TGTGCCAGCAGCCGCTCCGGGACTATCCCTTCCAATGAGCAGTTCTTC.

There are a few counts of this clonotype. The chain carries TRBV6-1 and TRBJ2-5; D unclear. V lost 1 base, J lost 5 bases, and 5 bases lay in between. This CDR3 spans 12 amino acids. The germline CDR1 and CDR2 sequences are MNHNS and SASEGT. The chain's CDR3 is CASSEGWETQYF. In DNA, the CDR3 is TGTGCCAGCAGTGAAGGATGGGAGACCCAGTACTTC.